This TCR beta chain is drawn from a study of cytomegalovirus exposure and HLA in healthy donors. Germline CDR1 and CDR2: GTSNPN and SVGIG (reference sequence). V was clipped by 0 bases and J by 4 bases, with 12 bases between them. The CDR3 is 14 amino acids. Primers: 60 Vbeta forward and 13 Jbeta reverse. The data were produced by immunoSEQ multiplex PCR, yet TCRdb's version contains in-frame clones alone and is incomplete. The sample includes under 200,000 clones. The sample taken for sequencing was PBMCs. This rearrangement joins TRBV30 to TRBJ1-2, with D possibly matching TRBD1 (6 bases). The receptor was isolated from a young woman in good health and CMV-seropositive. The CDR3, as DNA: TGTGCCTGGAGTGTAGGGGGGGTAGGCTATGGCTACACCTTC. This sequence encodes CAWSVGGVGYGYTF.